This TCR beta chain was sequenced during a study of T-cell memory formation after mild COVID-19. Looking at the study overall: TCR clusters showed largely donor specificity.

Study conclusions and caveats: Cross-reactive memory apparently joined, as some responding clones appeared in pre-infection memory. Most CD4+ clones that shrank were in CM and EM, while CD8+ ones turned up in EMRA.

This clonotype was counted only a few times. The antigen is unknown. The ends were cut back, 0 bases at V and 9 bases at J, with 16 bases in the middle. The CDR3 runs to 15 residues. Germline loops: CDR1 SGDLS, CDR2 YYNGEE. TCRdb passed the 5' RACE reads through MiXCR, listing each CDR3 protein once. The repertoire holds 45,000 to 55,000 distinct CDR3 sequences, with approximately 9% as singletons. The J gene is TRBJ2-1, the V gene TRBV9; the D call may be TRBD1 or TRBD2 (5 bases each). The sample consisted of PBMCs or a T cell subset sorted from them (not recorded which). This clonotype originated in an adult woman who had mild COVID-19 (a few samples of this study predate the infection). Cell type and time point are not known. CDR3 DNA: TGTGCCAGCAGCGTAGGCAGGGCTACGAGGGGTGAGCAGTTCTTC. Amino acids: CASSVGRATRGEQFF.